This is a list of T cell receptor beta chains from one sample in a study of OX40 agonist ivuxolimab in advanced cancers. Only in-frame clones appear in the TCRdb table, and some are missing; sequencing was by immunoSEQ multiplex PCR. The data show more than 45,000 clones, about 82% seen once. The sequencing used CD4+ or CD8+ T cells sorted from blood, collected in a trial of the OX40 agonist ivuxolimab. The origin of the receptors is an adult with an advanced solid tumor such as melanoma, head and neck, liver or kidney cancer. Each CDR3 is given with its conserved first and last residue. D genes are given only for firm matches. Size values are once, few and many counts, or a class for expanded clones, and some rows have none.

clone size,V gene,J gene,D gene,CDR3 DNA,CDR3 protein
-,TRBV28,TRBJ2-7,-,TGTGCCAGCAGCCTACAGGCTTTCGGGGCCTACGAGCAGTACTTC,CASSLQAFGAYEQYF
-,TRBV10-3,TRBJ1-6,-,TGTGCCATCAGGGGGGGGGCCACGACTGGGTCACCCCTCCACTTT,CAIRGGATTGSPLHF
-,TRBV11-2,TRBJ1-5,-,TGTGCCAGCAGCGTGGACAGCAATCAGCCCCAGCATTTT,CASSVDSNQPQHF
-,TRBV6-5,TRBJ1-1,-,TGTGCCAGCAGTTACCGTAGAACAGGGACCCACAAAGCTTTCTTT,CASSYRRTGTHKAFF
few,TRBV7-9,TRBJ1-4,-,TGTGCCAGCAGCCCTCCTTGGGGAGGTGAAAAACTGTTTTTT,CASSPPWGGEKLFF
-,TRBV2,TRBJ2-7,-,TGTGCCAGCAGACCACTAAATTCCTACGAGCAGTACTTC,CASRPLNSYEQYF
-,TRBV7-8,TRBJ1-1,TRBD1,TGTGCCAGCAGCCCCACTCGTGCAGGGGGCAGGACTGAAGCTTTCTTT,CASSPTRAGGRTEAFF
-,TRBV27,TRBJ2-4,-,TGTGCCAGCAGGCTCCGATCACACAGGGAAACGAGCATTCAGTACTTC,CASRLRSHRETSIQYF
-,TRBV18,TRBJ2-4,-,TGTGCCAGCTCACCAAGGGGGAGCGGGGAAAGCATTCAGTACTTC,CASSPRGSGESIQYF
few,TRBV7-9,TRBJ2-1,-,TGTGCCAGCAGCTTAGGACAACCCAATGAGCAGTTCTTC,CASSLGQPNEQFF
-,TRBV4-3,TRBJ1-5,-,TGCGCCAGCAGCCAAGACCGGGGGGCGGGTCAGCCCCAGCATTTT,CASSQDRGAGQPQHF
-,TRBV18,TRBJ1-2,-,TGTGCCAGCTCACCACCCCCCCCTGATTGGGGCTACACCTTC,CASSPPPPDWGYTF
-,TRBV7-7,TRBJ1-1,-,TGTGCTAGCAGCTCTAACAGGAACACTGAAGCTTTCTTT,CASSSNRNTEAFF
-,TRBV18,TRBJ1-1,-,TGTGCCACCTCGACGGAGGAGAACACTGAAGCTTTCTTT,CATSTEENTEAFF
-,TRBV5-1,TRBJ1-2,-,TGCGCCAGCAGCTTGTATGGACAGACCTCCAGTGGCTACACCTTC,CASSLYGQTSSGYTF
-,TRBV5-1,TRBJ2-7,TRBD1,TGCGCCAGTACAGGGGTCGACTACGAGCAGTACTTC,CASTGVDYEQYF
-,TRBV5-1,TRBJ2-2,-,TGCGCCAGCAACAGGGTCACCGGGGAGCTGTTTTTT,CASNRVTGELFF
once,TRBV6-1,TRBJ1-2,-,TGTGCCATCAGTGGTGTAGGGAGTCTTCGTGGCTACACCTTC,CAISGVGSLRGYTF
-,TRBV7-2,TRBJ2-5,TRBD2,TGTGCCAGCAGCTTATCCACGGGGGGGCCACGTGAGACCCAGTACTTC,CASSLSTGGPRETQYF
once,TRBV28,TRBJ1-3,TRBD1,TGTGCCAGTGGGACAGACGAGGCGGGAAACACCATATATTTT,CASGTDEAGNTIYF
-,TRBV4-1,TRBJ2-3,-,TGCGCCAGCAGCCAAGATGGGAGCACAGATACGCAGTATTTT,CASSQDGSTDTQYF
-,TRBV6-4,TRBJ2-2,-,TGTGCCAGCAGTGCTATGGGGGGGCCGAACACCGGGGAGCTGTTTTTT,CASSAMGGPNTGELFF
-,TRBV29-1,TRBJ1-4,-,TGCAGCGTTGCCCAGGGAGCAACTAATGAAAAACTGTTTTTT,CSVAQGATNEKLFF
-,TRBV6-5,TRBJ1-4,-,TGTGCCAGCAGTTACTCGACCGGGGAGGGTGAAAAACTGTTTTTT,CASSYSTGEGEKLFF
-,TRBV2,TRBJ1-5,TRBD1,TGTGCCAGCAGTGAATTGACAGGGAGCAATCAGCCCCAGCATTTT,CASSELTGSNQPQHF
once,TRBV10-1,TRBJ1-4,-,TGCGCCAGCAGTGAGTCAAAATTGTTGGGTGAAAAACTGTTTTTT,CASSESKLLGEKLFF
-,TRBV5-8,TRBJ1-6,-,TGTGCCAGCAGCTTTATTTCAAGGGGAGGTAATTCACCCCTCCACTTT,CASSFISRGGNSPLHF
-,TRBV5-4,TRBJ2-5,TRBD2,TGTGCCAGCAGCTTGACTAGCGGGGGGCAAGAGACCCAGTACTTC,CASSLTSGGQETQYF
-,TRBV30,TRBJ2-7,-,TGTGCCTGGAATGGAGCAGGGGTGGGAGAGCAGTACTTC,CAWNGAGVGEQYF
few,TRBV2,TRBJ1-4,-,TGTGCCAGCAGCCTATTTACCGGGCAAAAAGGAAAACTGTTTTTT,CASSLFTGQKGKLFF
-,TRBV27,TRBJ1-5,TRBD1,TGTGCCAGCAGTTTATCGAAGACAGGGGGCTGCATTCGACCACCAAATCAGCCCCAGCATTTT,CASSLSKTGGCIRPPNQPQHF
once,TRBV18,TRBJ2-1,-,TGTGCCAGCTCACCGGCGCCTGAGGGTGAGCAGTTCTTC,CASSPAPEGEQFF
-,TRBV14,TRBJ2-7,TRBD1,TGTGCCAGCAGCCCTGTAGGGGGCTGGGACGAGCAGTACTTC,CASSPVGGWDEQYF
-,TRBV27,TRBJ1-6,-,TGTGCCAGCAGTTCACAGACCATGAATTCACCCCTCCACTTT,CASSSQTMNSPLHF
-,TRBV11-3,TRBJ2-2,TRBD2,TGTGCCAGCAGCTCCGGGACTAGCGGGGGGGCCGGCACCGGGGAGCTGTTTTTT,CASSSGTSGGAGTGELFF
-,TRBV7-8,TRBJ1-1,-,TGTGCCAGCAGAATTTATGGGGGTGATACTGAAGCTTTCTTT,CASRIYGGDTEAFF
-,TRBV6-5,TRBJ1-1,-,TGTGCCAGCAGTTACCGCAGGGACACTGAAGCTTTCTTT,CASSYRRDTEAFF
once,TRBV6-1,TRBJ2-7,TRBD2,TGTGCCAGCACTACTAGCGGGGCCCCCTACGAGCAGTACTTC,CASTTSGAPYEQYF
-,TRBV7-7,TRBJ2-2,-,TGTGCTAGCAGCTTACGGATTACGAACACCGGGGAGCTGTTTTTT,CASSLRITNTGELFF
-,TRBV7-3,TRBJ2-2,-,TGTGCCAGCAGCTTAATGTCTAACACCGGGGAGCTGTTTTTT,CASSLMSNTGELFF
-,TRBV25-1,TRBJ1-2,-,TGTGCCAGCAGTGCGGCGGACAGCAAACTGAATGGCTACACCTTC,CASSAADSKLNGYTF
-,TRBV10-3,TRBJ2-2,-,TGTGCCATCAGTGAGCGGTCAGGGGATTTCGGGGAGCTGTTTTTT,CAISERSGDFGELFF
once,TRBV7-6,TRBJ2-3,TRBD1,TGTGCCAGCAGCTCACCGGGAACGGGACAGTCGGAGGATACGCAGTATTTT,CASSSPGTGQSEDTQYF
-,TRBV18,TRBJ1-1,-,TGTGCCAGCTCACCACTCTCGGGGGTGAACACTGAAGCTTTCTTT,CASSPLSGVNTEAFF
-,TRBV5-1,TRBJ2-3,-,TGCGCCAGCAGCTTGGGACTTACCACAGATACGCAGTATTTT,CASSLGLTTDTQYF
-,TRBV4-1,TRBJ1-3,-,TGCGCCAGCAACCAAGGGGGAAACTCTGGAAACACCATATATTTT,CASNQGGNSGNTIYF
-,TRBV5-1,TRBJ2-1,-,TGCGCCAGCAGCTTGGGACCTAATGAGCAGTTCTTC,CASSLGPNEQFF
-,TRBV4-1,TRBJ2-2,-,TGCGCCAGCAGCTCCCGGGTCCAAAGCGGCGGGGAGCTGTTTTTT,CASSSRVQSGGELFF
-,TRBV9,TRBJ2-3,-,TGTGCCAGCAGCCCCCTAGGGGACCTCACAGATACGCAGTATTTT,CASSPLGDLTDTQYF
-,TRBV7-2,TRBJ2-7,-,TGTGCCAGCAGCCGAGCAGGGCAGGGCTCCTCCTACGAGCAGTACTTC,CASSRAGQGSSYEQYF
-,TRBV28,TRBJ2-5,-,TGTGCCAGCAGCTCCGGACAGTGGGCAGAGACCCAGTACTTC,CASSSGQWAETQYF
-,TRBV11-2,TRBJ2-5,TRBD2,TGTGCCAGCAGCGGACGACTAGCGGGGGGGCTGGAGGCCCAGTACTTC,CASSGRLAGGLEAQYF
-,TRBV28,TRBJ2-7,TRBD2,TGTGCCAGCAGTCGGGTTGGGCGGGGGGTCTACGAGCAGTACTTC,CASSRVGRGVYEQYF
-,TRBV5-8,TRBJ2-6,-,TGTGCCAGCAGCCCCGGGACATATACTTCTGGGGCCAACGTCCTGACTTTC,CASSPGTYTSGANVLTF
once,TRBV5-1,TRBJ2-1,-,TGCGCCAGCAGCTTGAGTAGCTCCTACAATGAGCAGTTCTTC,CASSLSSSYNEQFF
-,TRBV12-5,TRBJ2-7,TRBD1,TGTGCTAGTGGTTTGGGGGACAGGGGCGGCGAGCAGTACTTC,CASGLGDRGGEQYF
-,TRBV4-2,TRBJ2-6,-,TGTGCCAGCAGCCAAGATTGGCAGAACTCTGGGGCCAACGTCCTGACTTTC,CASSQDWQNSGANVLTF
-,TRBV7-3,TRBJ2-2,-,TGTGCCAGCAGCCGAGATAGCAGAGGTGCAGGGGAGCTGTTTTTT,CASSRDSRGAGELFF
-,TRBV28,TRBJ2-7,-,TGTGCCAGCAGTCTGACACAGGGCTACGAGCAGTACTTC,CASSLTQGYEQYF
-,TRBV18,TRBJ1-6,-,TGTGCCAGCTCACCACGGAAGGGTACGGCGAATTCACCCCTCCACTTT,CASSPRKGTANSPLHF